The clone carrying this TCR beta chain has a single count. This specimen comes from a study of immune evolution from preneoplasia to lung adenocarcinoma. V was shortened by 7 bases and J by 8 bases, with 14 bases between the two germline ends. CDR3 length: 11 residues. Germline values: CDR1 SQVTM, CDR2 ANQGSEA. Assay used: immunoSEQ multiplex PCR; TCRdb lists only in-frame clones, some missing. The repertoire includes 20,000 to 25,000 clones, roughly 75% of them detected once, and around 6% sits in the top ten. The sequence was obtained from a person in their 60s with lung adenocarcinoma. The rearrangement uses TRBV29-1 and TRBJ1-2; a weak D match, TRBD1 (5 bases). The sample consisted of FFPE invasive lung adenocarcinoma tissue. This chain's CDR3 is CSEKGPWGYTF. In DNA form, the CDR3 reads TGCAGCGAGAAGGGACCCTGGGGCTACACCTTC.